One and the same sample provided the 16 T cell receptor beta chains below, sequenced in a study of radiation and T cells in renal cell carcinoma. Measured with immunoSEQ multiplex PCR; TCRdb has only the in-frame clones, and not every one. The sample consists of fewer than 45,000 clones, about 82% of them appearing once. As for time point: blood 4 weeks post-SBRT, at nephrectomy. Described treatment: 15 Gy SBRT to primary tumor, nephrectomy 4 weeks later. The source material was blood, sampled from a patient whose treatment included radiotherapy and nephrectomy. The receptors shown here come from a woman between 65 and 79 years old with renal cell carcinoma.

J is TRBJ2-7 and V is TRBV7-9; 11 bases line up with TRBD2. The CDR3 contains 16 residues. J gave up 1 base and V 2 bases, and 4 bases lay outside the gene matches. Looked up from germline, CDR1 is SEHNR and CDR2 is FQNEAQ (reference sequence). The CDR3 reads CASSLKASGRSYEQYF. DNA of the CDR3: TGTGCCAGCAGCTTAAAGGCTAGCGGGAGGTCCTACGAGCAGTACTTC.

The rearrangement uses TRBV7-9 and TRBJ1-1; possibly TRBD1 for D (6 bases). Deletions cut 1 base from V and 8 bases from J, with 8 bases between. CDR1 and CDR2 (germline): SEHNR, FQNEAQ (reference sequence). This CDR3 contains 12 residues. The DNA of the CDR3 is TGTGCCAGCAGCTTAGATAGGGGGGAAGCTTTCTTT. Protein: CASSLDRGEAFF. Full variable domain (rest looked up from reference TRBV7-9 and TRBJ1-1): DTGVSQNPRHKITKRGQNVTFRCDPISEHNRLYWYRQTLGQGPEFLTYFQNEAQLEKSRLLSDRFSAERPKGSFSTLEIQRTEQGDSAMYLCASSLDRGEAFFGQGTRLTVV.

The genes are TRBV7-9 and TRBJ1-4; D is perhaps TRBD1 (6 bases). The CDR3 has 14 residues. Trimming stripped 5 bases from V and 9 bases from J, with 16 bases between. Germline CDR1 is SEHNR and CDR2 is FQNEAQ (reference sequence). The CDR3 is CASSETGGGQKLFF. The DNA for the CDR3 is TGTGCCAGCAGCGAGACAGGCGGCGGCCAAAAACTGTTTTTT.

This clone was picked up a small number of times. The J gene is TRBJ2-7, the V gene TRBV5-5; D uncertain. V lost 0 bases and J 0 bases, leaving 7 bases between the germline ends. The CDR3 has 14 residues. The germline gives CDR1 SGHKS, CDR2 YYEKEE (reference sequence). In DNA, the CDR3 is TGTGCCAGCAGCTTGGAGGCACCCTCCTACGAGCAGTACTTC. Protein product: CASSLEAPSYEQYF.

The chain is built from TRBV5-1 and TRBJ1-1; 8 nucleotides match TRBD1. Germline V CDR1 and CDR2: SGHRS, YFSETQ. V shed 2 bases and J 1 base; nucleotides not matched to a gene: 4. This CDR3 region has 15 residues. CDR3 in amino acids: CASSFRQGWNTEAFF. The CDR3 DNA follows: TGCGCCAGCAGCTTTCGACAGGGGTGGAACACTGAAGCTTTCTTT.

This rearrangement joins TRBV23-1 to TRBJ2-7; D not certain. TRBV23-1 is recorded as an ORF, its role being uncertain. Trimming pared 10 bases from V and 1 base from J, leaving 11 bases between. The CDR3 has 12 residues. The CDR3 loop is CATRAVSYEQYF. CDR3 DNA: TGCGCCACCCGGGCGGTGTCCTACGAGCAGTACTTC.

The chain couples TRBV27 to TRBJ2-1; possibly TRBD1 or TRBD2 for D (5 bases each). Per germline, CDR1 MNHEY and CDR2 SMNVEV (reference sequence). With 0 bases removed from V and 0 bases from J, the gap between germline ends came to 18 bases. CDR3 length: 19 residues. CDR3 nucleotide sequence: TGTGCCAGCAGTTTATCGACCTCGTTTGGGGGAGACTCCTACAATGAGCAGTTCTTC. Translated, it gives CASSLSTSFGGDSYNEQFF.

The rearrangement uses TRBV7-8 and TRBJ2-2; tentative D call: TRBD1 (6 bases). Germline loops: CDR1 SGHVS, CDR2 FQNEAQ. V was clipped by 4 bases and J by 2 bases, with 17 bases between them. The CDR3 spans 17 residues. The CDR3 bases are TGTGCCAGCAGCTCGGACAGCAAGCACATTAACACCGGGGAGCTGTTTTTT. Its protein product is CASSSDSKHINTGELFF.

A few counts support this clone. CDR3 protein: CASSLEATEQYF. CDR3 DNA: TGTGCCAGCAGCTTAGAGGCCACCGAGCAGTACTTC. V gene TRBV11-2 combines with J gene TRBJ2-7; the D is unclear. Trimming took off 0 bases at V and 6 bases at J, with 6 bases between the two ends. This CDR3 has 12 amino acids. Germline V gene lookup returns CDR1 SGHAT and CDR2 FQNNGV.

The gene calls are TRBV23-1 and TRBJ2-7; D is unclear. TRBV23-1 is classed as an ORF, of uncertain function. Trimming took 0 bases from V and 0 from J, leaving 12 bases between them. The CDR3 contains 16 residues. This chain's CDR3 is CASSQSFGRSSYEQYF. CDR3 nucleotide sequence: TGCGCCAGCAGTCAATCGTTCGGACGGAGCTCCTACGAGCAGTACTTC.

CDR3 in DNA: TGTGCCAGCAGCCAAGATCACGCTCAGCCCCAGCATTTT. Translation: CASSQDHAQPQHF. V gene TRBV14 combines with J gene TRBJ1-5; no clear D. Germline CDR1 reads SGHDN; CDR2 reads FVKESK. The V end was cut by 0 bases, the J end by 6 bases, with 6 bases between. This CDR3 is built from 13 residues. The variable domain in full, completed from reference TRBV14 and TRBJ1-5, reads EAGVTQFPSHSVIEKGQTVTLRCDPISGHDNLYWYRRVMGKEIKFLLHFVKESKQDESGMPNNRFLAERTGGTYSTLKVQPAELEDSGVYFCASSQDHAQPQHFGDGTRLSIL.

This clone appeared a single time. The rearrangement joins TRBV6-6 to TRBJ1-6; TRBD1 might be the D (5 bases). CDR3 length: 14 amino acids. V was pared by 5 bases and J by 9 bases, with 14 bases between. The germline CDR1 and CDR2 sequences are MNHNY and SVGAGI (reference sequence). CDR3 nucleotide sequence: TGTGCCAGCAGTCCACAGGTCCAAAGTTCACCCCTCCACTTT. Its protein product is CASSPQVQSSPLHF.

V and J are TRBV5-1 and TRBJ2-2; the D gene is possibly TRBD2 (5 bases). V was cut by 4 bases and J by 1 base, with 8 bases left in between. The CDR3 contains 14 residues. Germline V gene sequence: CDR1 SGHRS, CDR2 YFSETQ. The DNA of the CDR3 is TGCGCCAGCAGCCCCAGCGGGAACACCGGGGAGCTGTTTTTT. Protein sequence: CASSPSGNTGELFF.

This rearrangement joins TRBV11-2 to TRBJ1-2; D is unresolved. V lost 1 base and J lost 5, with 11 bases in between. CDR1 and CDR2 from the germline V gene are SGHAT and FQNNGV. The CDR3 is 14 residues long. CDR3 sequence reads: CASSLGGPLYGYTF. Written as DNA, the CDR3 is TGTGCCAGCAGCTTAGGAGGGCCTCTTTATGGCTACACCTTC.

This chain joins TRBV5-4 and TRBJ2-4, with 8 bases aligning to TRBD1. The V and J ends lost 1 base and 2 bases, in that order; junction bases with no gene match: 5. The CDR3 totals 16 residues. CDR1 and CDR2 from the germline V gene are SGHNT and YYREEE (reference sequence). CDR3 DNA: TGTGCCAGCAGCTTGAACCAGGGGGCTTCCAAAAACATTCAGTACTTC. Protein: CASSLNQGASKNIQYF.

The chain links TRBV5-1 to TRBJ2-1, with unresolved D. Deletions cut 4 bases from V and 5 bases from J, with 13 bases between. Germline assignment: CDR1 SGHRS and CDR2 YFSETQ. This CDR3 has 14 residues. The CDR3 is CASSLGPGNNEQFF. The CDR3, as DNA: TGCGCCAGCAGCCTAGGACCAGGCAACAATGAGCAGTTCTTC.